Listed below are T cell receptor beta chains from one sample, sequenced in a study of vaccination and CD4 T cells after COVID-19. For these receptors, no antigen is known. MiXCR was run by TCRdb on the PCR reads, yielding one entry per CDR3 protein. The sample includes about 10,000 distinct CDR3 sequences, approximately 41% of them seen just once. Sequencing used CD4+ T cells from blood, cultured in vitro. These receptors came from a human donor who had recovered from COVID-19. CDR3s include the opening cysteine and the closing phenylalanine or tryptophan. A D gene is named only where the DNA matches it firmly. Rows may omit the clone size; those that give it use once, few, many or a size class.

v_call,clone_size,d_call,cdr3_length,j_call,cdr3_aa,cdr3_nt
TRBV9,NA,NA,15,TRBJ1-5,CASSVAFRGNQPQHF,TGTGCCAGCAGCGTGGCCTTTAGAGGGAATCAGCCCCAGCATTTT
TRBV21-1,NA,NA,17,TRBJ1-5,CASSKETGWVSNQPQHF,TGTGCCAGCAGCAAAGAAACAGGGTGGGTGAGCAATCAGCCCCAGCATTTT
TRBV24-1,few,NA,21,TRBJ1-1,CATSDLVGQLSCRGFYTEAFF,TGTGCCACCAGTGATTTGGTTGGGCAGTTATCTTGTCGGGGTTTTTACACTGAAGCTTTCTTT
TRBV6-1,few,NA,13,TRBJ1-6,CASSAGVNSPLHF,TGTGCCAGCAGCGCAGGGGTTAACTCACCCCTCCACTTT
TRBV5-4,few,NA,15,TRBJ1-4,CASSLDMATNEKLFF,TGTGCCAGCAGCTTGGACATGGCAACTAATGAAAAACTGTTTTTT
TRBV10-3,NA,NA,14,TRBJ2-7,CAISEGRGSYEQYF,TGTGCCATCAGTGAGGGAAGGGGATCCTACGAGCAGTACTTC
TRBV5-1,NA,TRBD2,16,TRBJ2-5,CASSLNAGGLQETQYF,TGCGCCAGCAGCCTGAATGCGGGGGGCCTCCAAGAGACCCAGTACTTC
TRBV2,NA,TRBD1,12,TRBJ1-4,CAGGTGSKKLFF,TGTGCCGGCGGGACAGGGTCCAAAAAACTGTTTTTT
TRBV5-1,few,NA,14,TRBJ2-5,CASSFGGGQETQYF,TGCGCCAGCAGCTTCGGGGGTGGACAAGAGACCCAGTACTTC
TRBV10-2,NA,TRBD1,14,TRBJ2-5,CASSGGTGRWGQYF,TGCGCCAGCAGTGGGGGGACAGGGAGATGGGGCCAGTACTTC